The 17 T cell receptor beta chains in this list originate from one sample, sequenced in a study of blood T cell repertoires in COVID-19 (dated by TCRdb to 2018 to 2020). Receptor libraries were prepared by the immunoSEQ multiplex PCR assay. The table was pulled from immuneACCESS by TCRdb, which kept in-frame rearrangements only. Such tables lose some clones; where checked, under half of the loss comes from unresolved V genes, and the rest has no known cause. This sample is represented by approximately 190,000 clones; over 75% of them were singletons. 5% to 8% of the sample belongs to the ten largest clones. Source material: peripheral blood. These receptors were collected from a woman between 40 and 50 years old who had recovered from COVID-19.

The chain recombines TRBV6-6 with TRBJ1-5, with a possible D match to TRBD1 (6 bases). The CDR3 is 13 amino acids. From germline, CDR1 is MNHNY and CDR2 SVGAGI (reference sequence). Trimming removed 6 bases from V and 5 bases from J, with 11 bases in between. The CDR3 loop is CASSPQGDQPQHF. The CDR3 bases are TGTGCCAGCAGCCCACAGGGAGATCAGCCCCAGCATTTT.

On this clone: One junction end does not reproduce the germline sequence, and a read error may be involved. The CDR3 here is CASSPAGLAGLLF. CDR3 sequence (DNA): TGTGCCAGCAGCCCCGCGGGACTAGCGGGATTGCTCTTC. This rearrangement joins TRBV7-3 to TRBJ2-1, with 13 bases identical to TRBD2. The CDR3 contains 13 residues. CDR1 SGHTA and CDR2 FQGTGA come from the germline V gene.

This clone was counted a single time. V gene TRBV6-2 or TRBV6-3 combines with J gene TRBJ2-7, with D possibly being TRBD2 (6 bases). Germline V lookup: CDR1 MNHEY, CDR2 SVGEGT. The CDR3 loop spans 16 amino acids. V lost 2 bases to trimming and J lost 1 base, with 15 bases between them. The CDR3 region has the DNA TGTGCCAGCAGTTACAGCCGGGACTCGGAATCCTACGAGCAGTACTTC. It yields the protein CASSYSRDSESYEQYF.

V is TRBV7-2 and J is TRBJ2-1, with D unclear. Germline V lookup: CDR1 SGHTA, CDR2 FQGNSA. The CDR3 extends over 13 amino acids. V was cut by 2 bases and J by 8 bases, with 10 bases left in between. The CDR3: CASSLSSSYEQFF. CDR3 DNA: TGTGCCAGCAGCTTATCTTCGTCCTATGAGCAGTTCTTC.

The V gene is TRBV4-2, the J gene TRBJ2-1; no clear D gene. Trimming left V 2 bases short and J 7 bases short, with 9 bases between. The CDR3 covers 13 residues. The germline gives CDR1 LGHNA, CDR2 YNFKEQ. The CDR3 sequence: CASSQSRVNEQFF. CDR3 nucleotides: TGTGCCAGCAGCCAATCCCGCGTGAATGAGCAGTTCTTC.

V gene TRBV9 combines with J gene TRBJ1-4; TRBD1 matches 10 bases. The CDR3 has 17 residues. Germline V lookup: CDR1 SGDLS, CDR2 YYNGEE. V lost 2 bases and J lost 1; bases outside the gene matches: 5. CDR3 sequence (DNA): TGTGCCAGCAGCGTGGGGGGACAGGGGATAACTAATGAAAAACTGTTTTTT. This sequence encodes CASSVGGQGITNEKLFF.

This clone was seen only a few times. J is TRBJ2-3 and V is TRBV19; 15 bases map to TRBD2. The trim removed 5 bases at V and 3 bases at J, leaving 9 bases unmatched. The germline V gene encodes CDR1 LNHDA and CDR2 SQIVND (reference sequence). The CDR3 contains 18 residues. CDR3 DNA sequence: TGTGCCAGTAGTGACTCACGGACTAGCGGGAGGGCGACAGATACGCAGTATTTT. Translated, it gives CASSDSRTSGRATDTQYF.

CDR3 nucleotides: TGTGCCAGCAGCTCTCTCCCCGAGGGGGCCCCATTGAAGCCCCAGCATTTT. Residues: CASSSLPEGAPLKPQHF. V and J are TRBV11-2 and TRBJ1-5, with 7 bases aligning to TRBD1. J gave up 8 bases and V 4 bases, and 17 bases lay outside the gene matches. The CDR3 is 17 residues long. Germline loops: CDR1 SGHAT, CDR2 FQNNGV.

This clone was recorded a few times. V usage is TRBV9 and J usage is TRBJ2-1; 7 bases are shared with TRBD2. This CDR3 spans 17 amino acids. CDR1 and CDR2 from the germline V gene are SGDLS and YYNGEE. V was clipped by 0 bases and J by 5 bases; unmatched bases: 11. CDR3 region: CASSVDLAAGANNEQFF. The DNA for the CDR3 is TGTGCCAGCAGCGTAGATCTAGCGGCCGGGGCGAACAATGAGCAGTTCTTC.

This sequence joins TRBV6-4 and TRBJ1-2; D might be TRBD1 (5 bases). The CDR3 runs to 14 residues. V lost 0 bases, J lost 7 bases, and 12 bases lay in between. CDR1 and CDR2 from the germline V gene are MRHNA and SNTAGT. CDR3 in DNA: TGTGCCAGCAGTGACTCGCGGGGGAGCGGTGGCTACACCTTC. Protein sequence: CASSDSRGSGGYTF.

This chain connects TRBV27 to TRBJ2-7; possibly TRBD1 for D (5 bases). CDR3 length equals 12 residues. CDR1 is MNHEY, CDR2 SMNVEV, per germline (reference sequence). Trimming left V 7 bases short and J 3 bases short, with 10 bases between. This CDR3 reads CASMDNRYEQYF. The CDR3 nucleotides are TGTGCCAGCATGGACAATCGCTACGAGCAGTACTTC.

The chain links TRBV2 to TRBJ2-4, with 9 bases aligning to TRBD2. V dropped 6 bases and J dropped 2; count of bases not matched to a gene: 17. The germline CDR1 and CDR2 sequences are SNHLY and FYNNEI. The CDR3 is 19 residues long. The CDR3 region is CASRRLADNPKSSKNIQYF. Written as DNA, the CDR3 is TGTGCCAGCAGAAGACTAGCGGACAACCCGAAAAGTTCCAAAAACATTCAGTACTTC. The complete variable domain, with remaining parts taken from reference TRBV2 and TRBJ2-4, reads EPEVTQTPSHQVTQMGQEVILRCVPISNHLYFYWYRQILGQKVEFLVSFYNNEISEKSEIFDDQFSVERPDGSNFTLKIRSTKLEDSAMYFCASRRLADNPKSSKNIQYFGAGTRLSVL.

This chain uses TRBV10-3 with TRBJ2-7; 7 bases are shared with TRBD2. Germline lookup yields CDR1 ENHRY and CDR2 SYGVKD. Trimming cost V 0 bases and J 6 bases; bases outside gene matches: 8. The CDR3 runs 15 residues. In nucleotides, the CDR3 is TGTGCCATCAGTGAGTCTAACAGCGGGACTGGCGAGCAGTACTTC. Residues: CAISESNSGTGEQYF.

The CDR3 loop is CASSSSGPQETQYF. CDR3 DNA sequence: TGTGCCAGCAGTTCAAGCGGGCCTCAAGAGACCCAGTACTTC. The chain combines TRBV7-2 with TRBJ2-5, with a possible D match to TRBD2 (6 bases). V gave up 6 bases and J gave up 2 bases, with 13 bases separating them. CDR1 and CDR2 from the germline V gene are SGHTA and FQGNSA. The CDR3 covers 14 residues.

V is TRBV27 and J is TRBJ2-7; possibly TRBD2 for D (5 bases). In germline, CDR1 is MNHEY, CDR2 SMNVEV (reference sequence). This CDR3 spans 14 amino acids. V gave up 3 bases and J gave up 4 bases, with 13 bases separating them. The CDR3 loop is CASSLGSEPYEQYF. The CDR3 nucleotides read TGTGCCAGCAGTTTGGGGAGCGAACCTTACGAGCAGTACTTC.

The rearrangement uses TRBV11-1 and TRBJ1-1, with 8 bases lining up with TRBD1. This CDR3 has 16 residues. Trimming at V came to 1 base and at J to 0 bases, leaving 4 bases not matched to a gene. Germline CDR1 and CDR2: SGHAT and FQDESV (reference sequence). The CDR3 DNA reads as TGTGCCAGCAGCTTAGACAGGGGGAGTATGAACACTGAAGCTTTCTTT. It encodes CASSLDRGSMNTEAFF.

This chain uses TRBV28 with TRBJ2-7, with D perhaps matching TRBD1 (8 bases). V lost 6 bases and J 5 bases, leaving 20 bases between the germline ends. CDR3 length: 15 residues. Germline lookup yields CDR1 MDHEN and CDR2 SYDVKM. The CDR3 region is CASSPERTGRDEQYF. In DNA, the CDR3 is TGTGCCAGCAGCCCAGAGAGGACAGGGAGGGACGAGCAGTACTTC. Combining the CDR3 with reference TRBV28 and TRBJ2-7 gives the whole variable domain DVKVTQSSRYLVKRTGEKVFLECVQDMDHENMFWYRQDPGLGLRLIYFSYDVKMKEKGDIPEGYSVSREKKERFSLILESASTNQTSMYLCASSPERTGRDEQYFGPGTRLTVT.